Here is one TCR beta chain with its context. Its specificity is not known. Germline CDR1 is SGHAT and CDR2 is FQNNGV. The CDR3 runs 12 residues. A constant-region primer primed TCR beta cDNA synthesis from roughly 510 ng of total RNA. Sequencing libraries for TCR beta derived from three nested multiplex PCR rounds that used slightly modified ARM-PCR. For approximately 11 cycles apiece, the opening two PCR rounds ran with TRBV1-TRBV30 forward primers and a C-beta reverse primer. TCRdb reprocessed the multiplex PCR reads via MiXCR and lists one record per CDR3 protein. The data show about 70,000 distinct CDR3 sequences, 60% to 75% seen once. The sample comes from a study of tumor-infiltrating lymphocytes in primary liver carcinoma. Background on the study: Per sample, productive TCRbeta reads numbered roughly 3.5 to 7.5 million, similar across tissue types. General study points: With p = 0.039, the top-250-clone fraction in tumors significantly exceeded that in blood.

Investigators took RNA and DNA out together from 20-30 mg of unsorted bulk tissue. The patients presented with primary liver carcinoma, which was managed through surgical resection. The patients carried chronic HBV infection and had received no treatment. The sequenced sample was liver tumor tissue from sampling region 4. Subset of the sample: tumor region T4, right-lateral pole. The chain joins TRBV11-2 to TRBJ2-1; unclear D gene. The clonotype was recovered from a man in his forties or fifties with primary liver carcinoma and hepatitis B virus infection. In nucleotides, the CDR3 is TGTGCAAACAGCTTCCCGACCAATGAGCAGTTCTTC. This gives the protein CANSFPTNEQFF.